This TCR beta chain was retrieved from a study of OX40 agonist ivuxolimab in advanced cancers. Study context: Ivuxolimab, which is an agonistic anti-OX40 (CD134) antibody, was administered to the patients. Aged about 20 to 80 with a mean of approximately 60 years, they were almost 85% male.

The CDR3 consists of 15 residues. From germline, CDR1 is LNHDA and CDR2 SQIVND (reference sequence). J was trimmed by 7 bases and V by 1 base; bases with no gene match: 7. Profiling relied on immunoSEQ multiplex PCR, and the TCRdb table lists in-frame clones only, not all of them. This sample has fewer than 70,000 clones, with approximately 81% found just once. A note on this clone: Its antigen is as yet unknown.

Overall study findings and caveats: Both CD4+ and CD8+ T cell populations in blood had undergone clonal expansion by week 6 at 0.1 to 3.0 mg/kg. Low levels of normalized T-cell clonal expansion also appeared in some nonresponders.

The TCR sequence derives from an adult with an advanced solid tumor such as melanoma, head and neck, liver or kidney cancer. The sequencing used CD4+ or CD8+ T cells sorted from blood, collected in a trial of the OX40 agonist ivuxolimab. The V and J genes are TRBV19 and TRBJ2-1; 7 nucleotides match TRBD2. The CDR3 reads CASSIGGGGWNEQFF. CDR3 DNA sequence: TGTGCCAGTAGTATAGGAGGCGGGGGTTGGAATGAGCAGTTCTTC. The entire variable domain, with the rest obtained from reference TRBV19 and TRBJ2-1, is as follows: DGGITQSPKYLFRKEGQNVTLSCEQNLNHDAMYWYRQDPGQGLRLIYYSQIVNDFQKGDIAEGYSVSREKKESFPLTVTSAQKNPTAFYLCASSIGGGGWNEQFFGPGTRLTVL.